Presented here are 25 T cell receptor beta chains from one specimen sequenced in a study of T cells after yellow fever vaccination. TCRdb independently ran MiXCR on the 5' RACE reads; one entry per CDR3 protein. The top ten clones hold more than 12% of a sample with 610,000 or so distinct CDR3 sequences, approximately 13% of them seen once. The sequencing here drew on PBMCs, taken on the day of the yellow fever booster vaccination. These receptors all stem from a man between 25 and 39 years old who received the YFV17D yellow fever vaccine.

This clonotype was counted a few times. The chain couples TRBV6-2 or TRBV6-3 to TRBJ2-1; 12 nucleotides match TRBD2. Germline V gene lookup returns CDR1 MNHEY and CDR2 SVGEGT. This CDR3 is built from 16 residues. V was clipped by 0 bases and J by 7 bases; unmatched bases: 4. Written as DNA, the CDR3 is TGTGCCAGCAGTTACTCTGCTAGCGGGAGGGCGAATGAGCAGTTCTTC. Protein sequence: CASSYSASGRANEQFF.

The rearrangement uses TRBV7-6 and TRBJ1-5, with TRBD1 identical over 8 bases. The germline V gene has CDR1 SGHVS and CDR2 FNYEAQ. This CDR3 has 14 amino acids. With 5 bases clipped from V and 4 bases from J, the junction kept 4 bases outside the gene matches. CDR3 DNA sequence: TGTGCCAGCAGCAGGGACAGGCAAAATCAGCCCCAGCATTTT. It codes for CASSRDRQNQPQHF.

The gene calls are TRBV20-1 and TRBJ2-7, with D uncertain. Germline-derived CDR1 and CDR2 are DFQATT and SNEGSKA (reference sequence). There are 14 residues in the CDR3. Trimming took off 4 bases at V and 3 bases at J, with 16 bases between the two ends. The CDR3 loop is CSATSPQGVYEQYF. In DNA form, the CDR3 reads TGCAGTGCTACCTCCCCACAAGGCGTCTACGAGCAGTACTTC.

The chain employs TRBV5-6 and TRBJ2-3, with D unclear. The V end was cut by 0 bases, the J end by 6 bases, with 8 bases between. The CDR3 is 13 residues long. CDR1 is SGHDT and CDR2 is YYEEEE in the germline V gene. CDR3: CASSLDSPDTQYF. In DNA, the CDR3 is TGTGCCAGCAGCTTGGACTCCCCCGATACGCAGTATTTT.

This clonotype has just a few counts. This rearrangement joins TRBV6-5 to TRBJ1-6, with D hard to call. The CDR3 contains 15 residues. The V and J ends lost 2 bases and 9 bases respectively, with 14 bases between them. CDR1 and CDR2 from the germline V gene are MNHEY and SVGAGI. CDR3 in amino acids: CASSYDAPEVSPLHF. In DNA, the CDR3 is TGTGCCAGCAGTTACGACGCTCCGGAGGTTTCACCCCTCCACTTT.

CDR3 amino acids: CASSLGGLGTDTQYF. The CDR3 DNA reads TGTGCCAGCAGCTTAGGCGGCTTAGGCACAGATACGCAGTATTTT. This chain connects TRBV7-2 to TRBJ2-3; D remains ambiguous. CDR3 length: 15 amino acids. The germline CDR1 and CDR2 sequences are SGHTA and FQGNSA. Trimming shortened V by 1 base and J by 1 base, and 9 bases separated the two germline ends.

The CDR3 loop is CASSLAARQETQYF. Here the CDR3 DNA reads TGCGCCAGCAGCTTGGCGGCTAGGCAAGAGACCCAGTACTTC. V is TRBV5-1 and J is TRBJ2-5; the D is unclear. V lost 0 bases, J lost 2 bases, and 8 bases lay in between. The CDR3 is 14 residues long. Germline lookup yields CDR1 SGHRS and CDR2 YFSETQ. Supplemented by reference TRBV5-1 and TRBJ2-5, the full variable domain reads KAGVTQTPRYLIKTRGQQVTLSCSPISGHRSVSWYQQTPGQGLQFLFEYFSETQRNKGNFPGRFSGRQFSNSRSEMNVSTLELGDSALYLCASSLAARQETQYFGPGTRLLVL.

The V call is TRBV20-1, the J call TRBJ1-1; D gene uncertain. The V end lost 6 bases, the J end lost 6 bases, and 11 bases lay between the germline ends. The CDR3 spans 11 residues. CDR1 DFQATT and CDR2 SNEGSKA come from the germline V gene (reference sequence). For the CDR3, the DNA is TGCAGTGCCCCTTTTGGCCCTGAAGCTTTCTTT. Protein product: CSAPFGPEAFF.

Many counts were recorded for this clonotype. The rearrangement links TRBV4-3 to TRBJ1-1; the D gene is possibly TRBD1 (5 bases). With 4 bases removed from V and 7 bases from J, the gap between germline ends came to 16 bases. Germline loops: CDR1 LGHNA, CDR2 YSLEER. CDR3 size: 14 residues. CDR3 protein: CASSPRGVWGEAFF. For the CDR3, the DNA is TGCGCCAGCAGCCCGAGGGGCGTCTGGGGTGAAGCTTTCTTT.

In this sample, this clonotype turned up a few times. V usage is TRBV4-3 and J usage is TRBJ2-7, with D perhaps TRBD2 (5 bases). Germline CDR1 and CDR2: LGHNA and YSLEER. V lost 3 bases and J 0 bases, leaving 18 bases between the germline ends. CDR3 length: 17 residues. The CDR3 bases are TGCGCCAGCAGCCAGGTGGGAGCTGGCGGGTTCTCCTACGAGCAGTACTTC. Translated, it gives CASSQVGAGGFSYEQYF.

This clonotype was detected only a few times. V is TRBV6-1 and J is TRBJ2-7, with 9 positions matching TRBD1. With 6 bases clipped from V and 4 bases from J, the junction kept 10 bases outside the gene matches. Germline values: CDR1 MNHNS, CDR2 SASEGT. The CDR3 runs to 15 residues. The CDR3 region is CASSPDRGMFYEQYF. In DNA form, the CDR3 reads TGTGCCAGCAGCCCCGACAGGGGGATGTTTTACGAGCAGTACTTC.

V is TRBV29-1 and J is TRBJ1-2; a weak D match, TRBD1 (6 bases). The CDR3 is 13 amino acids. The germline V and J ends were trimmed by 7 bases and 0 bases, with 12 bases remaining between them. Germline V CDR1 and CDR2: SQVTM, ANQGSEA. The CDR3 DNA follows: TGCAGCGCAGGGGCAGGTACTAACTATGGCTACACCTTC. Amino acid sequence: CSAGAGTNYGYTF.

There are a few counts of this clonotype. V gene TRBV20-1 combines with J gene TRBJ2-7, with 10 bases fitting TRBD2. The germline V gene encodes CDR1 DFQATT and CDR2 SNEGSKA (reference sequence). This CDR3 comprises 14 residues. The V gene end was trimmed by 6 bases and the J gene end by 6 bases; junction bases not matched to a gene: 11. CDR3 in amino acids: CSAQPSGRKGEQYF. CDR3 DNA: TGCAGTGCGCAACCTAGCGGGAGAAAAGGCGAGCAGTACTTC.

This clonotype was seen many times. The rearrangement links TRBV6-2 or TRBV6-3 to TRBJ1-5, with D tentatively TRBD1 (5 bases). Germline assignment: CDR1 MNHEY and CDR2 SVGEGT. V shed 2 bases and J shed 2 bases, with 7 bases lying between them. The CDR3 extends over 14 amino acids. The CDR3: CASSYGGGNQPQHF. Written as DNA, the CDR3 is TGTGCCAGCAGTTACGGGGGAGGCAATCAGCCCCAGCATTTT.

Only one count was recorded for this clonotype. The chain recombines TRBV5-8 with TRBJ2-3; D not certain. V was clipped by 4 bases and J by 6 bases, with 12 bases between them. This CDR3 contains 13 residues. In germline, CDR1 is SGHTS, CDR2 YDEGEE. CDR3 in DNA: TGTGCCAGCAGCCCCGGGCTCCAGGATACGCAGTATTTT. Protein product: CASSPGLQDTQYF.

This clonotype was seen a handful of times. The chain has TRBV12-3 or TRBV12-4 and TRBJ2-7; possible D gene TRBD1, 5 bases. There are 14 residues in the CDR3. V gave up 3 bases and J gave up 2 bases, with 11 bases separating them. CDR3 sequence reads: CASSFRQLAYEQYF. The CDR3 nucleotides read TGTGCCAGCAGTTTTCGACAGCTAGCCTACGAGCAGTACTTC.

In its sample, this clonotype was seen a few times. CDR3 loop: CASSEAESTDTQYF. The CDR3 bases are TGTGCCAGCAGTGAGGCAGAAAGCACAGATACGCAGTATTTT. This chain joins TRBV2 and TRBJ2-3; D gene ambiguous. V lost 3 bases and J 0 bases, leaving 7 bases between the germline ends. CDR1 and CDR2 (germline): SNHLY, FYNNEI. The CDR3 totals 14 residues.

This clonotype turned up a few times. The gene calls are TRBV5-1 and TRBJ2-1; D ambiguous. Germline V CDR1 and CDR2: SGHRS, YFSETQ. The V and J ends lost 4 bases and 7 bases respectively, with 15 bases between them. The CDR3 length is 14 residues. The CDR3 loop reads CASSLGGRVNEQFF. In DNA, the CDR3 is TGCGCCAGCAGCCTAGGCGGCCGGGTTAATGAGCAGTTCTTC. The full variable domain, with the rest looked up from reference TRBV5-1 and TRBJ2-1, is KAGVTQTPRYLIKTRGQQVTLSCSPISGHRSVSWYQQTPGQGLQFLFEYFSETQRNKGNFPGRFSGRQFSNSRSEMNVSTLELGDSALYLCASSLGGRVNEQFFGPGTRLTVL.

The genes are TRBV28 and TRBJ2-5, with a tentative D call TRBD1 (5 bases). Germline loops: CDR1 MDHEN, CDR2 SYDVKM. V lost 8 bases to trimming and J lost 3 bases, with 13 bases between them. CDR3 length: 13 residues. CDR3 amino acids: CASDSPVKETQYF. In DNA, the CDR3 is TGTGCCAGCGACAGCCCGGTTAAAGAGACCCAGTACTTC. The full variable domain, with the rest looked up from reference TRBV28 and TRBJ2-5, is DVKVTQSSRYLVKRTGEKVFLECVQDMDHENMFWYRQDPGLGLRLIYFSYDVKMKEKGDIPEGYSVSREKKERFSLILESASTNQTSMYLCASDSPVKETQYFGPGTRLLVL.

The CDR3 is CASSTGLANEKLFF. The CDR3 bases are TGCGCCAGCAGCACGGGACTAGCTAATGAAAAACTGTTTTTT. This chain connects TRBV5-1 to TRBJ1-4; TRBD1 is a possible D gene (5 bases). CDR1 and CDR2 (germline): SGHRS, YFSETQ. Trimming took 4 bases from V and 3 from J, leaving 10 bases between them. The CDR3 is made up of 14 amino acids. Based on the CDR3 plus reference TRBV5-1 and TRBJ1-4, the full variable domain is KAGVTQTPRYLIKTRGQQVTLSCSPISGHRSVSWYQQTPGQGLQFLFEYFSETQRNKGNFPGRFSGRQFSNSRSEMNVSTLELGDSALYLCASSTGLANEKLFFGSGTQLSVL.

The chain employs TRBV28 and TRBJ2-7; D call uncertain. Germline values: CDR1 MDHEN, CDR2 SYDVKM. The ends were cut back, 5 bases at V and 10 bases at J, with 9 bases in the middle. CDR3 length: 10 residues. In nucleotides, the CDR3 is TGTGCCAGCAGTAAAACCGTACAGTACTTC. Its translation: CASSKTVQYF.

The V gene is TRBV6-1, the J gene TRBJ2-1, with 7 positions matching TRBD2. V trimming: 10 bases; J trimming: 5 bases; junction bases outside the gene matches: 11. From germline, CDR1 is MNHNS and CDR2 SASEGT. The CDR3 sequence is 14 residues long. CDR3 nucleotides: TGTGCCACCCGGGACTACCCCCTAAACAATGAGCAGTTCTTC. This gives the protein CATRDYPLNNEQFF.

This clonotype has only a few counts. This chain joins TRBV7-2 and TRBJ2-1, with 10 nucleotides matching TRBD2. Germline-derived CDR1 and CDR2 are SGHTA and FQGNSA. This CDR3 is built from 14 residues. Trimming at V came to 5 bases and at J to 9 bases, leaving 7 bases not matched to a gene. The CDR3 reads CASSPLAGAVEQFF. The CDR3 coding sequence is TGTGCCAGCAGCCCCCTAGCGGGGGCCGTTGAGCAGTTCTTC.

The V call is TRBV7-8, the J call TRBJ2-1; perhaps D is TRBD1 or TRBD2 (5 bases each). Germline assignment: CDR1 SGHVS and CDR2 FQNEAQ. Deletions cut 0 bases from V and 0 bases from J, with 12 bases between. This CDR3 spans 17 amino acids. The CDR3 region is CASSLARQRSSYNEQFF. The DNA for the CDR3 is TGTGCCAGCAGCTTAGCGCGACAGCGGAGCTCCTACAATGAGCAGTTCTTC. Full variable domain (outside the CDR3, taken from reference TRBV7-8 and TRBJ2-1): GAGVSQSPRYKVAKRGQDVALRCDPISGHVSLFWYQQALGQGPEFLTYFQNEAQLDKSGLPSDRFFAERPEGSVSTLKIQRTQQEDSAVYLCASSLARQRSSYNEQFFGPGTRLTVL.

This clonotype was observed a handful of times. The chain carries TRBV10-2 and TRBJ2-3, with 7 bases matching TRBD1. The CDR3 is 16 residues long. CDR1 WSHSY and CDR2 SAAADI come from the germline V gene. J gave up 6 bases and V 8 bases, and 17 bases lay outside the gene matches. The CDR3 spells CASGTGTVKRGDTQYF. CDR3 bases: TGCGCCAGCGGGACCGGGACAGTCAAACGTGGGGATACGCAGTATTTT.